The 14 T cell receptor beta chains presented below share a single source sample, sequenced in a study of cytomegalovirus exposure and HLA in healthy donors. PCR involved 60 Vbeta and 13 Jbeta primers. Repertoires were generated with immunoSEQ multiplex PCR, while TCRdb's copy carries only in-frame clones and drops some. The table includes hundreds of thousands of clones, roughly 80% detected once. The sample comprised PBMCs. All receptors derive from a male donor in good health and CMV-seronegative.

The chain employs TRBV6-5 and TRBJ1-3; D ambiguous. Trimming removed 4 bases from V and 0 bases from J, with 10 bases in between. Per germline, CDR1 MNHEY and CDR2 SVGAGI. The CDR3 has 15 amino acids. CDR3 amino acids: CASSLVLGSGNTIYF. CDR3 nucleotides: TGTGCCAGCAGTTTGGTCCTAGGCTCTGGAAACACCATATATTTT.

V gene TRBV7-9 combines with J gene TRBJ2-5; no definite D call. The DNA end favors TRBJ2-7, so the J call may be wrong. Germline CDR1 is SEHNR and CDR2 is FQNEAQ (reference sequence). This CDR3 comprises 15 residues. The CDR3 DNA sequence: TGTGCCAGCAGCGGATCTAGATTTGAGCCCTACGAGCAGTACTTC. This translates into CASSGSRFEPYEQYF.

The chain links TRBV9 to TRBJ1-2, with 8 bases matching TRBD1. The germline gives CDR1 SGDLS, CDR2 YYNGEE. The CDR3 is made up of 14 amino acids. J gave up 3 bases and V 3 bases, and 4 bases lay outside the gene matches. The CDR3 here is CASSGLTGDYGYTF. The CDR3 DNA follows: TGTGCCAGCAGCGGATTGACAGGGGACTATGGCTACACCTTC.

The J gene is TRBJ2-1, the V gene TRBV27, with TRBD2 identical over 10 bases. Germline V gene sequence: CDR1 MNHEY, CDR2 SMNVEV (reference sequence). Trimming took 4 bases from V and 0 from J; bases not matched to a gene: 9. CDR3 length: 18 residues. The CDR3 protein is CASSSPRLAGGSYNEQFF. CDR3 sequence (DNA): TGTGCCAGCAGTTCCCCCAGACTAGCGGGCGGCTCCTACAATGAGCAGTTCTTC.

This rearrangement joins TRBV7-2 to TRBJ2-1, with a possible D match to TRBD2 (6 bases). Germline CDR1 SGHTA, CDR2 FQGNSA. The CDR3 runs to 11 residues. V was shortened by 8 bases and J by 7 bases, with 9 bases between the two germline ends. CDR3 sequence: CASRGLNEQFF. The CDR3 bases are TGTGCCAGCCGGGGGTTAAATGAGCAGTTCTTC. Together with reference TRBV7-2 and TRBJ2-1, the CDR3 gives the full variable domain: GAGVSQSPSNKVTEKGKDVELRCDPISGHTALYWYRQSLGQGLEFLIYFQGNSAPDKSGLPSDRFSAERTGGSVSTLTIQRTQQEDSAVYLCASRGLNEQFFGPGTRLTVL.

The chain recombines TRBV5-1 with TRBJ2-7; D is unclear. CDR3 length equals 12 residues. The germline V gene encodes CDR1 SGHRS and CDR2 YFSETQ. The V and J ends lost 5 bases and 0 bases respectively, with 6 bases between them. The CDR3 here is CASSLSSYEQYF. CDR3 in DNA: TGCGCCAGCAGTCTTAGCTCCTACGAGCAGTACTTC.

The CDR3 sequence: CASRERQLAKNIQYF. The CDR3 DNA is TGTGCCAGCAGAGAGAGACAGTTAGCCAAAAACATTCAGTACTTC. V gene TRBV2 combines with J gene TRBJ2-4, with a weak D call TRBD1 (5 bases). The germline gives CDR1 SNHLY, CDR2 FYNNEI. Trimming stripped 6 bases from V and 0 bases from J, with 12 bases between. CDR3 length: 15 amino acids.

The CDR3 loop is CASSASGNSAYEQYF. The CDR3 DNA sequence: TGCGCCAGCAGCGCGAGCGGGAACTCTGCATACGAGCAGTACTTC. V is TRBV5-1 and J is TRBJ2-7; 7 bases agree with TRBD2. The V gene end was trimmed by 4 bases and the J gene end by 4 bases; junction bases not matched to a gene: 11. The CDR3 spans 15 residues. Germline CDR1 is SGHRS and CDR2 is YFSETQ.

In the case of this clone: An end of the junction does not agree with germline; a read error may underlie this. Other nucleotide sequences in the sample specify the same CDR3. The V gene is TRBV5-1, the J gene TRBJ2-1; D is unclear. The CDR3 is 14 residues long. CDR1 is SGHRS, CDR2 YFSETQ, per germline. The CDR3 region is CASSSQRSYNEQFF. The CDR3 DNA sequence: TGCGCCAGTAGCTCACAGAGATCCTACAATGAGCAGTTCTTC.

In its sample, this clone was seen a few times. The chain is built from TRBV5-1 and TRBJ2-7; tentative D call: TRBD2 (5 bases). V was shortened by 4 bases and J by 2 bases, with 16 bases between the two germline ends. The CDR3 runs 15 residues. Germline assignment: CDR1 SGHRS and CDR2 YFSETQ. The CDR3 DNA reads as TGCGCCAGCAGCCCCGCAGAGGGTTCCACCTACGAGCAGTACTTC. It encodes CASSPAEGSTYEQYF. Supplemented by reference TRBV5-1 and TRBJ2-7, the full variable domain reads KAGVTQTPRYLIKTRGQQVTLSCSPISGHRSVSWYQQTPGQGLQFLFEYFSETQRNKGNFPGRFSGRQFSNSRSEMNVSTLELGDSALYLCASSPAEGSTYEQYFGPGTRLTVT.

The V call is TRBV7-2, the J call TRBJ2-7; 14 nucleotides match TRBD2. Germline V lookup: CDR1 SGHTA, CDR2 FQGNSA. CDR3 length equals 18 residues. The V and J ends lost 5 bases and 0 bases, in that order; junction bases with no gene match: 9. The chain's CDR3 is CASSPETSGRVSSYEQYF. As DNA, the CDR3 is TGTGCCAGCAGCCCCGAGACTAGCGGGAGGGTGAGCTCCTACGAGCAGTACTTC.

This rearrangement joins TRBV7-3 to TRBJ2-7, with 8 bases that match TRBD1. CDR1 SGHTA and CDR2 FQGTGA come from the germline V gene. Unmatched junction bases numbered 4, after V lost 2 bases and J lost 4 bases. The CDR3 is 14 amino acids. The CDR3 sequence is CASSLGRGPYEQYF. The DNA for the CDR3 is TGTGCCAGCAGCTTAGGCAGGGGGCCGTACGAGCAGTACTTC.

The CDR3 DNA sequence: TGCGCCAGCAGTGCTTCTGCCAGGGGCAGCAATCAGCCCCAGCATTTT. As protein: CASSASARGSNQPQHF. The chain combines TRBV23-1 with TRBJ1-5; D perhaps matches TRBD1 (6 bases). TRBV23-1 is an open reading frame, and its role is uncertain. V lost 5 bases and J lost 1, with 15 bases in between. CDR3 length: 16 amino acids.

This clone was recorded once. The V call is TRBV28, the J call TRBJ1-1; D might be TRBD1 (5 bases). V lost 5 bases to trimming and J lost 5 bases, with 18 bases between them. The CDR3 is 15 amino acids. Germline assignment: CDR1 MDHEN and CDR2 SYDVKM. The DNA for the CDR3 is TGTGCCAGCAGTCTGCCCTCTGAGGGGAGGACTGAAGCTTTCTTT. Translation: CASSLPSEGRTEAFF.